Below are 12 T cell receptor beta chains sequenced from a single sample in a study of T cell responses to AZD1222 COVID-19 vaccine. Using immunoSEQ multiplex PCR, the repertoire was profiled, and TCRdb retains in-frame clones only, with some absent. The sample lists some 170,000 clones, around nine tenths occurring once. Sequencing was performed on peripheral blood, taken on day 0 of AZD1222 vaccination. Source of these receptors: an adult in good health.

V gene TRBV5-8 combines with J gene TRBJ2-1; maybe TRBD2 (6 bases). V lost 7 bases and J 4 bases, leaving 18 bases between the germline ends. CDR3 size: 15 residues. CDR1 and CDR2 from the germline V gene are SGHTS and YDEGEE. The CDR3 sequence is CASREPGGRYNEQFF. The DNA for the CDR3 is TGTGCCAGCCGTGAACCCGGGGGTCGTTACAATGAGCAGTTCTTC.

J is TRBJ2-2 and V is TRBV6-5, with D unresolved. V shed 9 bases and J shed 0 bases, with 11 bases lying between them. Germline lookup yields CDR1 MNHEY and CDR2 SVGAGI. The CDR3 is 14 residues long. The CDR3, as DNA: TGTGCCAGTACGGGTTACCCGAACACCGGGGAGCTGTTTTTT. This gives the protein CASTGYPNTGELFF.

V gene TRBV7-9 combines with J gene TRBJ1-2; D gene ambiguous. CDR1 SEHNR and CDR2 FQNEAQ come from the germline V gene (reference sequence). V was shortened by 2 bases and J by 2 bases, with 9 bases between the two germline ends. CDR3 length equals 14 residues. As DNA, the CDR3 is TGTGCCAGCAGCTTATCAGTAACAAACTATGGCTACACCTTC. Translation: CASSLSVTNYGYTF.

V is TRBV30 and J is TRBJ1-1; possible D gene TRBD1, 6 bases. V lost 3 bases and J lost 9, with 20 bases in between. CDR3 length: 14 residues. Germline-derived CDR1 and CDR2 are GTSNPN and SVGIG (reference sequence). The CDR3 DNA sequence: TGTGCCTGGAGGCCCGTCGGGGACATTATCAAAGCTTTCTTT. Amino acids: CAWRPVGDIIKAFF.

This chain's CDR3 is CSVSIGSPRAKNIQYF. The CDR3, as DNA: TGCAGCGTTTCCATAGGGAGCCCTCGGGCCAAAAACATTCAGTACTTC. V and J are TRBV29-1 and TRBJ2-4, with D maybe TRBD2 (5 bases). The CDR3 contains 16 residues. V was clipped by 5 bases and J by 1 base, with 18 bases between them. CDR1 SQVTM and CDR2 ANQGSEA come from the germline V gene. Full variable domain (missing parts from reference TRBV29-1 and TRBJ2-4): SAVISQKPSRDICQRGTSLTIQCQVDSQVTMMFWYRQQPGQSLTLIATANQGSEATYESGFVIDKFPISRPNLTFSTLTVSNMSPEDSSIYLCSVSIGSPRAKNIQYFGAGTRLSVL.

In its sample, this clone was seen many times. Here the CDR3 reads CASSLSGEQYF. The CDR3, as DNA: TGTGCCAGCAGTTTATCTGGGGAGCAGTACTTC. The genes are TRBV28 and TRBJ2-7, with D unresolved. Deletions cut 1 base from V and 7 bases from J, with 5 bases between. This CDR3 has 11 amino acids. Germline CDR1 and CDR2: MDHEN and SYDVKM.

This chain uses TRBV12-3 or TRBV12-4 with TRBJ2-1; a possible D gene is TRBD2 (6 bases). The CDR3 runs to 12 residues. V was pared by 3 bases and J by 8 bases, with 8 bases between. In DNA form, the CDR3 reads TGTGCCAGCAGTTTCGGAGGGCATGAGCAGTTCTTC. Protein product: CASSFGGHEQFF.

The chain has TRBV5-1 and TRBJ2-5, with D unresolved. Trimming stripped 2 bases from V and 1 base from J, with 9 bases between. The CDR3 loop spans 14 amino acids. The germline gives CDR1 SGHRS, CDR2 YFSETQ. The CDR3 DNA reads as TGCGCCAGCAGCTTACAAAAGCCCCAAGAGACCCAGTACTTC. Protein product: CASSLQKPQETQYF.

The genes are TRBV27 and TRBJ1-2; 7 bases line up with TRBD1. CDR3 length equals 13 residues. Germline lookup yields CDR1 MNHEY and CDR2 SMNVEV (reference sequence). Unmatched junction bases numbered 9, after V lost 6 bases and J lost 8 bases. The CDR3, as DNA: TGTGCCAGCAGAAAGACAGGGTCGGGAGGCTACACCTTC. Amino acids: CASRKTGSGGYTF.

V is TRBV6-2 or TRBV6-3 and J is TRBJ2-1; tentative D call: TRBD1 (6 bases). Trimming cost V 4 bases and J 1 base, with 11 bases left between them. Germline V gene data show CDR1 as MNHEY and CDR2 as SVGEGT. This CDR3 comprises 15 residues. In nucleotides, the CDR3 is TGTGCCAGCAGTTTCCTCAGGGGTTCCTACAATGAGCAGTTCTTC. The encoded protein is CASSFLRGSYNEQFF.

This clone was observed a single time. This sequence joins TRBV29-1 and TRBJ2-7; unclear D gene. Trimming shortened V by 1 base and J by 7 bases, and 8 bases separated the two germline ends. The CDR3 runs 11 residues. From germline, CDR1 is SQVTM and CDR2 ANQGSEA. The CDR3 DNA is TGCAGCGTTGAAGTGGGTTGGGAGCAGTACTTC. Amino acids: CSVEVGWEQYF.

This chain links TRBV6-5 with TRBJ1-1, with a weak D call TRBD1 (5 bases). CDR3 length: 15 amino acids. Per germline, CDR1 MNHEY and CDR2 SVGAGI. With 1 base removed from V and 5 bases from J, the gap between germline ends came to 14 bases. The CDR3 reads CASSYFGQGGTEAFF. The CDR3 DNA follows: TGTGCCAGCAGTTACTTCGGACAAGGTGGGACTGAAGCTTTCTTT.